This paragraph covers one TCR beta chain sequence. Its antigen remains unknown. Some clones are missing from TCRdb's copy, which holds only in-frame ones; the method was immunoSEQ multiplex PCR. The table shows fewer than 90,000 clones, with 89% occurring only once. The data originate from a study of PD-1 blockade in classical Hodgkin lymphoma. Study at large: Once every 2 weeks, patients received intravenous nivolumab at 3 mg/kg. Points from the study as a whole: Newly diagnosed patients were said to have less baseline TCR diversity than healthy donors did. By C4D1 there was a significant rise in CD4+ TCR diversity but not in CD8+ TCR diversity. It was among complete responders that baseline diversity resembled that of newly diagnosed patients.

The CDR3 extends over 16 amino acids. The J segment lost 2 bases and the V segment lost 4 bases, leaving 9 bases of the junction unmatched. Germline CDR1 SGHRS, CDR2 YFSETQ. Each patient experienced a relapse that followed autologous stem cell transplantation, and brentuximab vedotin exposure varied. Source: peripheral blood mononuclear cells (PBMCs), taken at baseline. The origin of this receptor is a human donor with classical Hodgkin lymphoma. The rearrangement joins TRBV5-1 to TRBJ2-4; 7 nucleotides line up with TRBD1. The DNA of the CDR3 is TGCGCCAGCAGCGTCCAATACAGGGGAACCAAAAACATTCAGTACTTC. This translates into CASSVQYRGTKNIQYF.